This T cell receptor (beta chain) was retrieved from a study of T cells after yellow fever vaccination. This clonotype came up many times. Germline CDR1 LNHDA, CDR2 SQIVND (reference sequence). The CDR3 totals 13 residues. V shed 6 bases and J shed 2 bases, with 10 bases lying between them. TCRdb ran MiXCR on the 5' RACE reads and lists one entry per CDR3 protein. The table shows about 250,000 distinct CDR3 sequences, with approximately 3.8% occurring only once. The sample consisted of PBMCs, taken 15 days after the yellow fever booster vaccination. The chain employs TRBV19 and TRBJ1-1; no clear D. The TCR originated in a man between 18 and 29 years old who received the YFV17D yellow fever vaccine. CDR3 sequence: CASRTQLNTEAFF. The CDR3 DNA is TGTGCCAGTAGGACACAGCTAAACACTGAAGCTTTCTTT.